This entry lists 28 T cell receptor beta chains sequenced from one sample in a study of CD8 T cells in ankylosing spondylitis. TCRdb itself ran the 5' RACE reads through MiXCR, one entry per CDR3 protein. This sample has about 250,000 distinct CDR3 sequences, with roughly a quarter found just once. Material for sequencing was blood, either unsorted or a sorted T cell fraction (not recorded which). The receptors shown here come from a male donor with ankylosing spondylitis or in good health (not recorded which).

This clonotype was seen ten or more times. The rearrangement links TRBV20-1 to TRBJ2-1, with D possibly being TRBD1 or TRBD2 (5 bases each). This CDR3 contains 16 residues. V was pared by 2 bases and J by 1 base, with 15 bases between. Germline values: CDR1 DFQATT, CDR2 SNEGSKA (reference sequence). The CDR3 sequence is CSARSPTEGSYNEQFF. The CDR3 nucleotides read TGCAGTGCTAGATCACCCACAGAGGGGTCCTACAATGAGCAGTTCTTC.

The CDR3 is CASSLWEAGPNQPQHF. The CDR3 DNA reads as TGTGCCAGCAGTTTATGGGAAGCGGGACCCAATCAGCCCCAGCATTTT. The chain employs TRBV12-3 or TRBV12-4 and TRBJ1-5; the D gene is possibly TRBD1 (5 bases). V was shortened by 2 bases and J by 3 bases, with 14 bases between the two germline ends. The CDR3 runs to 16 residues.

The table lists this clonotype with many counts. The rearrangement joins TRBV5-1 to TRBJ2-1; 9 bases align to TRBD2. This CDR3 comprises 15 residues. The trim removed 4 bases at V and 8 bases at J, leaving 10 bases unmatched. Looked up from germline, CDR1 is SGHRS and CDR2 is YFSETQ. The CDR3 region is CASSHGASGDHEQFF. CDR3 coding DNA: TGCGCCAGCAGCCATGGGGCTAGCGGGGACCATGAGCAGTTCTTC.

This clonotype was counted only a few times. Written as DNA, the CDR3 is TGTGCCACGGGACAGAATCAAGAGACCCAGTACTTC. It encodes CATGQNQETQYF. This rearrangement joins TRBV10-3 to TRBJ2-5; 7 positions agree with TRBD1. Per germline, CDR1 ENHRY and CDR2 SYGVKD. This CDR3 has 12 amino acids. V gave up 10 bases and J gave up 2 bases; unmatched junction bases: 4.

This clonotype was seen only a few times. One end of the junction fails to match germline, which may point to a read error. The chain recombines TRBV20-1 with TRBJ1-5, with TRBD1 as a possible D gene (5 bases). Germline V gene data show CDR1 as DFQATT and CDR2 as SNEGSKA (reference sequence). The CDR3 covers 17 residues. The CDR3 reads CCARVRGGGSRDQPQHF. DNA of the CDR3: TGCTGTGCTAGAGTGAGGGGTGGGGGTTCGAGGGATCAGCCCCAGCATTTT.

The J gene is TRBJ2-1, the V gene TRBV30, with 7 bases matching TRBD1. V trimming: 4 bases; J trimming: 4 bases; junction bases outside the gene matches: 7. The CDR3 spans 14 residues. Per germline, CDR1 GTSNPN and CDR2 SVGIG (reference sequence). The CDR3 DNA reads TGTGCCTGGAACGCCGGGACAGTGTACAATGAGCAGTTCTTC. It yields the protein CAWNAGTVYNEQFF.

As concerns this clonotype: A much larger clonotype is one base distant, so this may be a read error. No conserved phenylalanine or tryptophan is present at the end of the CDR3, so a read error is the likely explanation. The chain couples TRBV13 to TRBJ2-3, with unresolved D. CDR3 size: 13 residues. Germline lookup yields CDR1 PRHDT and CDR2 FYEKMQ (reference sequence). V lost 3 bases to trimming and J lost 2 bases, with 6 bases between them. The CDR3 DNA is TGTGCCAGCAGCTTCGCCCACACAGATACGCAGTATCTT. Amino acid sequence: CASSFAHTDTQYL.

This clonotype has a count of ten or more. The chain couples TRBV5-6 to TRBJ2-2; 11 bases match TRBD2. The CDR3 contains 17 residues. Germline CDR1 is SGHDT and CDR2 is YYEEEE. V lost 4 bases and J lost 1; bases outside the gene matches: 6. The chain's CDR3 is CASSHSTSGGNTGELFF. Here the CDR3 DNA reads TGTGCCAGCAGCCATTCCACTAGCGGGGGGAACACCGGGGAGCTGTTTTTT.

This clonotype was seen a few times. Relative to the germline gene, one junction end is altered; a read error may explain this. This chain connects TRBV20-1 to TRBJ2-3; 7 bases agree with TRBD2. Germline V gene sequence: CDR1 DFQATT, CDR2 SNEGSKA (reference sequence). CDR3 size: 15 residues. CDR3 residues: CCARDLGQGGDTQYF. The CDR3 bases are TGCTGTGCTAGAGATCTTGGGCAGGGAGGGGATACGCAGTATTTT.

This sequence joins TRBV12-3 or TRBV12-4 and TRBJ2-1; either TRBD1 or TRBD2 may fit D (5 bases each). Trimming removed 9 bases at V and 5 bases at J, with 11 bases between. The CDR3 spans 12 residues. CDR3 DNA: TGTGCCAGAGGGGTGCGGGACAATGAGCAGTTCTTC. Protein product: CARGVRDNEQFF.

The CDR3, as DNA: TGTGCCACCAGTAGACCACAGGGGCAAGAGACCCAGTACTTC. This translates into CATSRPQGQETQYF. The chain recombines TRBV15 with TRBJ2-5, with 7 bases identical to TRBD1. Germline CDR1 and CDR2: LNHNV and YYDKDF (reference sequence). The junction had 6 bases not matched to a gene; V was cut back by 6 bases and J by 2 bases. This CDR3 region has 14 residues.

The genes are TRBV5-1 and TRBJ2-7; 9 bases agree with TRBD1. The germline V gene encodes CDR1 SGHRS and CDR2 YFSETQ. J lost 7 bases, V lost 4 bases, and 12 bases had no gene match. The CDR3 runs 15 residues. The CDR3: CASSTPGQGVGEQYF. CDR3 DNA sequence: TGCGCCAGCAGCACGCCGGGACAGGGAGTTGGGGAGCAGTACTTC.

In this sample, this clonotype turned up a few times. The gene calls are TRBV29-1 and TRBJ2-2; D unresolved. The CDR3 has 15 amino acids. Germline CDR1 reads SQVTM; CDR2 reads ANQGSEA. The germline V and J ends were trimmed by 1 base and 4 bases, with 13 bases remaining between them. Here the CDR3 reads CSVEVGTAGTGELFF. The CDR3 DNA follows: TGCAGCGTTGAAGTCGGCACTGCTGGCACCGGGGAGCTGTTTTTT.

This clonotype came up once. One base away lies a much larger clone, so this may be a sequencing read error. The V gene is TRBV20-1, the J gene TRBJ2-7; maybe TRBD1 (6 bases). This CDR3 has 14 residues. Trimming took 3 bases from V and 7 from J, leaving 19 bases between them. Per the germline V gene, CDR1 is DFQATT and CDR2 is SNEGSKA (reference sequence). This CDR3 reads CSARTLGRGWEQYF. The CDR3 DNA reads TGCAGTGCTAGGACTCTTGGCAGGGGTTGGGAGCAGTACTTC.

This clonotype was counted at least ten times. The chain couples TRBV29-1 to TRBJ2-5; tentatively, D is TRBD2 (6 bases). CDR1 and CDR2 (germline): SQVTM, ANQGSEA. The V gene lost 6 bases and the J gene lost 6 bases, with 14 bases spanning the gap. This CDR3 is built from 12 residues. The CDR3 nucleotides are TGCAGCGTCACGGACGGGGGAAAGACCCAGTACTTC. Amino acids: CSVTDGGKTQYF.

This clonotype occurred a few times. In DNA, the CDR3 is TGTGCCAGGAAGCCGGGACGCTCTCTGTACCCTAGCAATGAGCAGTTCTTC. Its protein product is CARKPGRSLYPSNEQFF. The chain couples TRBV21-1 to TRBJ2-1; the DNA was not used to check the table's D call, TRBD1. TRBV21-1 is a pseudogene locus. This CDR3 has 17 amino acids.

This rearrangement joins TRBV6-4 to TRBJ2-6; no definite D call. Germline loops: CDR1 MRHNA, CDR2 SNTAGT. Trimming took off 2 bases at V and 0 bases at J, with 5 bases between the two ends. The CDR3 is made up of 15 amino acids. DNA of the CDR3: TGTGCCAGCAGTGACGAGAGCTCTGGGGCCAACGTCCTGACTTTC. This sequence encodes CASSDESSGANVLTF.

The V call is TRBV2, the J call TRBJ2-7; the D is unclear. Trimming shortened V by 8 bases and J by 0 bases, and 8 bases separated the two germline ends. CDR3 length: 12 residues. Germline-derived CDR1 and CDR2 are SNHLY and FYNNEI. The CDR3 coding sequence is TGTGCCAGCGCGTTAACCTCCTACGAGCAGTACTTC. It specifies CASALTSYEQYF. The whole variable domain, filled in from reference TRBV2 and TRBJ2-7, reads EPEVTQTPSHQVTQMGQEVILRCVPISNHLYFYWYRQILGQKVEFLVSFYNNEISEKSEIFDDQFSVERPDGSNFTLKIRSTKLEDSAMYFCASALTSYEQYFGPGTRLTVT.

The sample holds many counts of this clonotype. The chain uses TRBV20-1 and TRBJ2-4; 13 bases align to TRBD2. The CDR3 runs to 15 residues. Trimming took 6 bases from V and 7 from J; bases not matched to a gene: 9. Germline CDR1 DFQATT, CDR2 SNEGSKA (reference sequence). The CDR3 reads CSAGRTSGGANIQYF. CDR3 in DNA: TGCAGTGCCGGTCGTACTAGCGGGGGGGCGAACATTCAGTACTTC.

The table lists this clonotype with many counts. The chain combines TRBV12-3 or TRBV12-4 with TRBJ2-2; D possibly uses TRBD1 or TRBD2 (5 bases each). This CDR3 has 16 amino acids. Trimming stripped 3 bases from V and 4 bases from J, with 15 bases between. CDR3 DNA sequence: TGTGCCAGCAGTTTCTGGTCCCAGGGACCCACCGGGGAGCTGTTTTTT. Translated: CASSFWSQGPTGELFF.

This clonotype showed up just a few times. This chain connects TRBV20-1 to TRBJ1-5, with 7 bases aligning to TRBD1. The V gene's germline CDR1 is DFQATT and CDR2 SNEGSKA (reference sequence). The junction had 15 bases not matched to a gene; V was cut back by 6 bases and J by 7 bases. This CDR3 has 15 residues. The CDR3 region is CSAHDPRGIRQPQHF. CDR3 nucleotides: TGCAGTGCCCACGACCCCAGGGGGATACGGCAGCCCCAGCATTTT.

The V call is TRBV12-3 or TRBV12-4, the J call TRBJ2-7, with 9 bases fitting TRBD2. CDR3 length: 14 residues. V was pared by 5 bases and J by 0 bases, with 2 bases of the junction left unmatched. The CDR3 reads CASSRGGGSYEQYF. The CDR3 nucleotides are TGTGCCAGCAGTCGCGGGGGGGGCTCCTACGAGCAGTACTTC.

This clonotype was found a few times. The V gene is TRBV20-1, the J gene TRBJ2-7, with 8 bases aligning to TRBD1. Unmatched junction bases numbered 8, after V lost 4 bases and J lost 6 bases. This CDR3 region has 13 residues. Germline V gene sequence: CDR1 DFQATT, CDR2 SNEGSKA (reference sequence). The CDR3 reads CSATPGGPTEQYF. CDR3 in DNA: TGCAGTGCTACCCCAGGGGGCCCCACCGAGCAGTACTTC.

This clonotype has ten or more counts. The J gene is TRBJ2-1, the V gene TRBV5-1, with 9 bases identical to TRBD2. The ends lost 4 bases at V and 5 bases at J; junction bases unmatched: 7. Germline values: CDR1 SGHRS, CDR2 YFSETQ. The CDR3 is made up of 15 amino acids. Here the CDR3 DNA reads TGCGCCAGCAGCCTAGGGCCTAGCGGGGACAATGAGCAGTTCTTC. It yields the protein CASSLGPSGDNEQFF.

In its sample, this clonotype was seen a few times. The chain links TRBV20-1 to TRBJ1-1; the D is unclear. Trimming removed 3 bases from V and 0 bases from J, with 17 bases in between. The CDR3 has 16 residues. From germline, CDR1 is DFQATT and CDR2 SNEGSKA (reference sequence). This CDR3 is CSASPRPEALNTEAFF. CDR3 in DNA: TGCAGTGCTAGCCCCCGACCTGAGGCACTGAACACTGAAGCTTTCTTT.

CDR3 sequence: CASSPGRERETQYF. In DNA, the CDR3 is TGTGCCAGCTCACCAGGGAGGGAGAGGGAGACCCAGTACTTC. The genes are TRBV18 and TRBJ2-5; 7 nucleotides line up with TRBD2. This CDR3 region has 14 residues. V dropped 2 bases and J dropped 5; count of bases not matched to a gene: 5. Germline V gene sequence: CDR1 KGHSH, CDR2 LQKENI.

This clonotype was observed many times. The chain combines TRBV2 with TRBJ1-5, with D uncertain. From germline, CDR1 is SNHLY and CDR2 FYNNEI. V was clipped by 7 bases and J by 5 bases, with 12 bases between them. The CDR3 is made up of 13 amino acids. CDR3: CASNPTSYQPQHF. The CDR3 DNA is TGTGCCAGCAACCCAACTTCATATCAGCCCCAGCATTTT.

This chain connects TRBV6-6 to TRBJ1-4; D perhaps matches TRBD1 (5 bases). Germline V gives CDR1 MNHNY, CDR2 SVGAGI (reference sequence). CDR3 size: 13 residues. Trimming cost V 6 bases and J 11 bases, with 16 bases left between them. The CDR3 spells CASSLRLDTKLFF. DNA for the CDR3: TGTGCCAGCAGCCTTCGCTTGGACACTAAACTGTTTTTT.